The 19 T cell receptor beta chains listed next were all sequenced from one sample in a study of liver allograft versus peripheral blood T cells. Study at large: Recipients' peripheral blood served as the comparator for T cell receptor repertoires in transplanted livers.

TCRdb re-called the reads through MiXCR, storing one row per CDR3 protein. Of about 11,000 distinct CDR3 sequences detected, roughly 23% appear once; the ten largest clones hold roughly 1.6%. The receptors here all came from a human patient who had a liver transplant. Part of the T cells may come from the graft donor.

This clonotype came up a few times. The genes are TRBV18 and TRBJ2-7, with 7 bases identical to TRBD2. The CDR3 has 15 residues. Per the germline V gene, CDR1 is KGHSH and CDR2 is LQKENI. The ends lost 4 bases at V and 6 bases at J; junction bases unmatched: 12. This CDR3 reads CASSRLLAGEGEQYF. In DNA form, the CDR3 reads TGTGCCAGCTCACGTCTATTGGCGGGAGAAGGCGAGCAGTACTTC.

The genes are TRBV6-5 and TRBJ1-2, with TRBD1 matching 9 bases. Germline V gene data show CDR1 as MNHEY and CDR2 as SVGAGI. This CDR3 region has 14 residues. The ends lost 5 bases at V and 6 bases at J; junction bases unmatched: 7. The DNA of the CDR3 is TGTGCCAGCAGTCGATGGGACAGGGCCGATGGCTACACCTTC. It translates to CASSRWDRADGYTF.

This rearrangement joins TRBV19 to TRBJ1-1; possibly TRBD1 for D (5 bases). CDR1 is LNHDA and CDR2 is SQIVND in the germline V gene (reference sequence). The CDR3 is 14 residues long. V lost 5 bases and J lost 11, with 21 bases in between. In DNA form, the CDR3 reads TGTGCCAGTAGTGACGCGGGGACCCGGGGGTTGGCTTTCTTT. This encodes CASSDAGTRGLAFF. Full variable domain (remainder filled in from reference TRBV19 and TRBJ1-1): DGGITQSPKYLFRKEGQNVTLSCEQNLNHDAMYWYRQDPGQGLRLIYYSQIVNDFQKGDIAEGYSVSREKKESFPLTVTSAQKNPTAFYLCASSDAGTRGLAFFGQGTRLTVV.

This clonotype was picked up a small number of times. This sequence joins TRBV5-4 and TRBJ2-7; D is perhaps TRBD1 or TRBD2 (11 bases each). The CDR3 covers 19 residues. Germline loops: CDR1 SGHNT, CDR2 YYREEE (reference sequence). The V and J ends lost 3 bases and 6 bases respectively, with 31 bases between them. The CDR3 nucleotides read TGTGCCAGCAGCTGGGACAGGGGGTTTAGCGGGGGGGCAACGTCCGAGCAGTACTTC. It yields the protein CASSWDRGFSGGATSEQYF.

This chain joins TRBV12-3 or TRBV12-4 and TRBJ1-3; TRBD1 aligns across 8 bases. The CDR3 loop spans 15 amino acids. Germline trimming cut 6 bases from V and 3 bases from J; bases unmatched to any gene: 7. The CDR3 loop reads CASRIRGLGGNTIYF. In DNA form, the CDR3 reads TGTGCCAGCAGAATCAGGGGGCTAGGTGGAAACACCATATATTTT.

The CDR3 sequence is CSARSWGGGYTF. DNA of the CDR3: TGCAGTGCTAGGTCGTGGGGCGGTGGCTACACCTTC. V gene TRBV20-1 combines with J gene TRBJ1-2, with D possibly TRBD1 on 5 matching bases. Germline CDR1 and CDR2: DFQATT and SNEGSKA (reference sequence). Trimming took off 3 bases at V and 7 bases at J, with 12 bases between the two ends. The CDR3 is made up of 12 amino acids.

Only a few counts were recorded for this clonotype. The gene calls are TRBV20-1 and TRBJ1-5; D is ambiguous. CDR1 is DFQATT, CDR2 SNEGSKA, per germline (reference sequence). This CDR3 region has 14 residues. V gave up 1 base and J gave up 5 bases, with 12 bases separating them. CDR3 coding DNA: TGCAGTGCTAGAGCCGGCGATCCCTATCAGCCCCAGCATTTT. It is translated as CSARAGDPYQPQHF.

By share, this clonotype ranks as medium-sized. The chain recombines TRBV19 with TRBJ1-6, with D possibly being TRBD1 (5 bases). From germline, CDR1 is LNHDA and CDR2 SQIVND (reference sequence). V lost 5 bases, J lost 8 bases, and 13 bases lay in between. This CDR3 region has 14 residues. In DNA form, the CDR3 reads TGTGCCAGTAGTGTCTCGGGGCGGGATTCACCCCTCCACTTT. Its translation: CASSVSGRDSPLHF.

As concerns this clonotype: A junction end diverges from the germline sequence, so it may reflect a read error. V usage is TRBV6-2 or TRBV6-3 and J usage is TRBJ1-3; D remains unclear. CDR3 length: 15 amino acids. CDR1 and CDR2 from the germline V gene are MNHEY and SVGEGT. The CDR3 nucleotides are TGTGCCAGCTGTTACGACCGTCGCTCTGGAAACACCATATATTTT. Amino acid sequence: CASCYDRRSGNTIYF.

This clonotype was counted only a few times. The chain employs TRBV6-2 or TRBV6-3 and TRBJ1-2; TRBD1 is a possible D gene (5 bases). V was pared by 1 base and J by 4 bases, with 7 bases between. The CDR3 spans 13 residues. CDR1 is MNHEY and CDR2 is SVGEGT in the germline V gene. In DNA, the CDR3 is TGTGCCAGCAGTTACTACGACAGCTATGGCTACACCTTC. Translated, it gives CASSYYDSYGYTF.

The V and J genes are TRBV6-6 and TRBJ1-5; the D is unclear. Per germline, CDR1 MNHNY and CDR2 SVGAGI (reference sequence). The CDR3 length is 13 residues. The V end lost 6 bases, the J end lost 7 bases, and 13 bases lay between the germline ends. CDR3 residues: CASSPTGGQPQHF. The CDR3 DNA reads TGTGCCAGCAGCCCTACTGGAGGACAGCCCCAGCATTTT.

This clonotype has only a few counts. The rearrangement uses TRBV24-1 and TRBJ2-1; D unclear. Germline assignment: CDR1 KGHDR and CDR2 SFDVKD. The V and J ends lost 0 bases and 7 bases respectively, with 6 bases between them. The CDR3 runs to 13 residues. The CDR3 reads CATSDLGWNEQFF. The CDR3 nucleotides are TGTGCCACCAGTGATTTGGGGTGGAATGAGCAGTTCTTC.

This clonotype has a single count. A read error is possible here, since a much larger clone lies one base away. The chain links TRBV18 to TRBJ1-2; weak D call: TRBD1 (5 bases). In germline, CDR1 is KGHSH, CDR2 LQKENI. This CDR3 has 14 residues. Trimming took 3 bases from V and 3 from J, leaving 11 bases between them. For the CDR3, the DNA is TGTGCCAGCTCACCCTGCCGGGGGGACTATGGCTACACCTTC. It translates to CASSPCRGDYGYTF.

By its share, this clonotype is medium-sized. In DNA, the CDR3 is TGTGCCAGCAGTTCATATGGGGGACAGGATAACTATGGCTACACCTTC. The encoded protein is CASSSYGGQDNYGYTF. The chain employs TRBV27 and TRBJ1-2; 8 positions match TRBD1. CDR1 and CDR2 from the germline V gene are MNHEY and SMNVEV (reference sequence). With 4 bases clipped from V and 1 base from J, the junction kept 8 bases outside the gene matches. The CDR3 contains 16 residues.

This clonotype counts as medium-sized. The chain links TRBV29-1 to TRBJ1-5; 7 bases align to TRBD1. V shed 4 bases and J 4 bases; nucleotides not matched to a gene: 1. This CDR3 has 12 amino acids. CDR1 and CDR2 from the germline V gene are SQVTM and ANQGSEA. This chain's CDR3 is CSVGQGNQPQHF. The CDR3 DNA sequence: TGCAGCGTTGGACAGGGAAATCAGCCCCAGCATTTT.

With respect to this clonotype: This may arise from a read error, as a much more abundant clone is one base away. V gene TRBV19 combines with J gene TRBJ2-1, with 7 bases aligning to TRBD2. The CDR3 runs 15 residues. CDR1 is LNHDA, CDR2 SQIVND, per germline (reference sequence). The DNA for the CDR3 is TGTGCCAGTAGCCTCGGGGGGAACCCAACCCACGGGCAGTCCTTC. Its translation: CASSLGGNPTHGQSF.

This clonotype is termed medium-sized. V is TRBV5-4 and J is TRBJ1-1, with TRBD1 matching over 9 bases. The V segment lost 5 bases and the J segment 3 bases; nucleotides outside the gene matches: 5. This CDR3 contains 14 residues. The germline V gene encodes CDR1 SGHNT and CDR2 YYREEE (reference sequence). The CDR3 here is CASRQGARDTEAFF. In nucleotides, the CDR3 is TGTGCCAGCAGACAGGGGGCGCGGGACACTGAAGCTTTCTTT.

This clonotype was seen only a few times. The chain carries TRBV7-2 and TRBJ1-6; no firm D call. This CDR3 has 16 amino acids. The germline CDR1 and CDR2 sequences are SGHTA and FQGNSA. V shed 5 bases and J shed 2 bases, with 13 bases lying between them. The CDR3 nucleotides read TGTGCCAGCAGCCTCCAGGCGGTGGCCTATAATTCACCCCTCCACTTT. It encodes CASSLQAVAYNSPLHF.

The V gene is TRBV30, the J gene TRBJ1-5; possibly TRBD1 for D (5 bases). The ends were cut back, 0 bases at V and 9 bases at J, with 12 bases in the middle. From germline, CDR1 is GTSNPN and CDR2 SVGIG (reference sequence). This CDR3 has 13 residues. The CDR3 reads CAWSVGGSRPQHF. The CDR3 DNA is TGTGCCTGGAGTGTGGGGGGATCGCGGCCCCAGCATTTT.